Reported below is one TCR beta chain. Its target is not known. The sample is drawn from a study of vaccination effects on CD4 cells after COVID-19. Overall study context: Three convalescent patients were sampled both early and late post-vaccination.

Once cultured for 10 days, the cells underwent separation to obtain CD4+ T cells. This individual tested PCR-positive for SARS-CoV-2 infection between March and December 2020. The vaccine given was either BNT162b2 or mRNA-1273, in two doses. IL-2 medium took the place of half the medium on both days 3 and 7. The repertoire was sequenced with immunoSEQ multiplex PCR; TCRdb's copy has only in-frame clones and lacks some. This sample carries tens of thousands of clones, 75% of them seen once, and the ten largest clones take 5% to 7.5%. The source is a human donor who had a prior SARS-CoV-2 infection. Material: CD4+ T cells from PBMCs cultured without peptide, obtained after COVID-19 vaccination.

CDR3 sequence: CASGLFSGKLNTEAFF. CDR3 nucleotide sequence: TGTGCTAGTGGTTTGTTTTCCGGGAAACTGAACACTGAAGCTTTCTTT. V gene TRBV12-5 combines with J gene TRBJ1-1; no clear D gene. In germline, CDR1 is LGHNT, CDR2 FRNRAP. V lost 2 bases and J 0 bases, leaving 13 bases between the germline ends. The CDR3 has 16 residues.